This TCR beta chain comes out of a study of blood T cell repertoires in COVID-19. About the study: The origin of the acute and convalescent COVID-19 samples was the United States, Italy and Spain. T cells, B-cell-depleted T cells, or PBMCs provided the cDNA or gDNA that served as material.

Methods used by the authors: Nucleated cell number was recorded as an estimate derived from reference gene primer amplification. The assay was immunoSEQ multiplex PCR, and TCRdb's table has in-frame clones only and misses some. V, J and clone size derive from that table, while D and trimming were established from the DNA sequence. The data show approximately 150,000 clones, roughly 86% seen once. The CDR3 runs 15 residues. Germline V gene sequence: CDR1 LGHDT, CDR2 YNNKEL (reference sequence). The ends lost 4 bases at V and 4 bases at J; junction bases unmatched: 5. The source material was peripheral blood. This rearrangement joins TRBV3-1 (or the pseudogene TRBV3-2) to TRBJ2-5, with TRBD2 matching over 11 bases. The TCR sequence derives from a woman between 50 and 59 years old with acute or convalescent COVID-19. CDR3 sequence: CASSRLAGGTETQYF. The CDR3 nucleotides are TGTGCCAGCAGCCGATTAGCGGGGGGGACAGAGACCCAGTACTTC.